This TCR beta chain was found in a study of blood T cell repertoires in COVID-19. Sequenced by immunoSEQ multiplex PCR; TCRdb stores in-frame clones only, minus some. This sample has hundreds of thousands of clones, with around 89% found just once. From germline, CDR1 is SNHLY and CDR2 FYNNEI. V lost 5 bases and J lost 2, with 12 bases in between. The CDR3 runs to 14 residues. The receptor was derived from a man aged 35 to 55 who had recovered from COVID-19. The genes are TRBV2 and TRBJ1-2; TRBD1 is a possible D gene (5 bases). The material sequenced was PBMCs or T cells enriched from blood (not recorded which). CDR3 nucleotides: TGTGCCAGCAGTAAACTCAGGGAAAACTATGGCTACACCTTC. This encodes CASSKLRENYGYTF.